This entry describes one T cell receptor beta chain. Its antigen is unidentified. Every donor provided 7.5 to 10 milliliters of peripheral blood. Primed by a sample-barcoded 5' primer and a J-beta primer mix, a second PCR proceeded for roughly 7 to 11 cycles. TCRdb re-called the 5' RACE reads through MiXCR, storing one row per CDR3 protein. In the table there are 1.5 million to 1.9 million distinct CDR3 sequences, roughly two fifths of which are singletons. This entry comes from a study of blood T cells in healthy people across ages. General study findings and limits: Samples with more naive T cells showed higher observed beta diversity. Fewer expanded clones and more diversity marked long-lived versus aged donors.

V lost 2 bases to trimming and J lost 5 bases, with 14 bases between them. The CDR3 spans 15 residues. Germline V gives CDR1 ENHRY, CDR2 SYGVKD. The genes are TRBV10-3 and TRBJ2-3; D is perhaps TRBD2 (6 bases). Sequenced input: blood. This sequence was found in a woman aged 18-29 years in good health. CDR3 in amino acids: CAISETSGPEDTQYF. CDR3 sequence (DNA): TGTGCCATCAGTGAGACCAGCGGGCCTGAAGATACGCAGTATTTT.